A single sample is the source of the 20 T cell receptor beta chains below, sequenced in a study of blood T cell repertoires in COVID-19. Produced via immunoSEQ multiplex PCR; TCRdb's table is partial and in-frame only. The profile covers 330,000 or so clones, with roughly 90% appearing a single time and around 0.92% taken by the ten largest. Sequencing used PBMCs or T cells enriched from blood (not recorded which). These receptors were taken from a woman aged 25 to 39 who had been exposed to COVID-19.

The table lists this clone with a few counts. The J gene is TRBJ1-1, the V gene TRBV3-1 (or the pseudogene TRBV3-2), with a possible D match to TRBD1 (6 bases). Per the germline V gene, CDR1 is LGHDT and CDR2 is YNNKEL (reference sequence). The germline V and J ends were trimmed by 0 bases and 10 bases, with 18 bases remaining between them. This CDR3 is 15 amino acids long. CDR3 region: CASSQEGGANHLAFF. CDR3 nucleotide sequence: TGTGCCAGCAGCCAAGAAGGGGGGGCCAACCACTTAGCTTTCTTT.

The chain joins TRBV4-1 to TRBJ1-4, with 7 bases matching TRBD1. The CDR3 covers 15 residues. J was trimmed by 4 bases and V by 1 base; bases with no gene match: 3. Germline CDR1 reads MGHRA; CDR2 reads YSYEKL. The CDR3 DNA sequence: TGCGCCAGCAGCCAAGGGACAGGTTATAATGAAAAACTGTTTTTT. Amino acids: CASSQGTGYNEKLFF.

The rearrangement uses TRBV6-5 and TRBJ2-3, with 7 bases matching TRBD2. After removal of 5 bases from V and 3 bases from J, the junction contained 8 bases not matched to a gene. The V gene's germline CDR1 is MNHEY and CDR2 SVGAGI. This CDR3 region has 15 residues. In DNA form, the CDR3 reads TGTGCCAGCAGTCGTGAGCGGGATTGGACAGATACGCAGTATTTT. It specifies CASSRERDWTDTQYF.

The chain is built from TRBV7-9 and TRBJ1-1, with D unclear. The germline CDR1 and CDR2 sequences are SEHNR and FQNEAQ (reference sequence). The CDR3 runs to 15 residues. V was shortened by 3 bases and J by 5 bases, with 16 bases between the two germline ends. CDR3 sequence reads: CASSFGTAAGTEAFF. CDR3 coding DNA: TGTGCCAGCAGCTTTGGAACAGCCGCGGGGACTGAAGCTTTCTTT.

The chain uses TRBV18 and TRBJ1-5, with 7 bases aligning to TRBD1. The CDR3 extends over 19 amino acids. Germline V gene data show CDR1 as KGHSH and CDR2 as LQKENI. Trimming removed 3 bases from V and 2 bases from J; junction bases left unmatched: 16. The CDR3 protein is CASSPRQGPPSYGNQPQHF. The CDR3 DNA sequence: TGTGCCAGCTCACCGAGACAGGGCCCCCCCTCATATGGCAATCAGCCCCAGCATTTT.

The chain joins TRBV27 to TRBJ2-1; TRBD2 might be the D (5 bases). Trimming pared 8 bases from V and 5 bases from J, leaving 16 bases between. The CDR3 consists of 14 residues. Looked up from germline, CDR1 is MNHEY and CDR2 is SMNVEV (reference sequence). CDR3 sequence reads: CASGPGLANNEQFF. CDR3 nucleotides: TGTGCCAGCGGCCCGGGCCTAGCCAACAATGAGCAGTTCTTC.

This chain connects TRBV9 to TRBJ2-1; 8 nucleotides line up with TRBD2. After removal of 4 bases from V and 6 bases from J, the junction contained 12 bases not matched to a gene. Germline V CDR1 and CDR2: SGDLS, YYNGEE. The CDR3 runs 16 residues. The CDR3 nucleotides read TGTGCCAGCAGCCACCTAGCGGGTGGGGCTTCCAATGAGCAGTTCTTC. This translates into CASSHLAGGASNEQFF.

The rearrangement links TRBV3-1 (or the pseudogene TRBV3-2) to TRBJ2-1; the D gene is possibly TRBD2 (5 bases). Germline CDR1 and CDR2: LGHDT and YNNKEL (reference sequence). The CDR3 spans 16 residues. V shed 1 base and J shed 9 bases, with 19 bases lying between them. The CDR3 sequence: CASSQGGGPGVGEQFF. DNA of the CDR3: TGTGCCAGCAGCCAAGGAGGCGGGCCTGGGGTAGGTGAGCAGTTCTTC.

The chain joins TRBV3-1 (or the pseudogene TRBV3-2) to TRBJ2-2; 11 bases are shared with TRBD2. Looked up from germline, CDR1 is LGHDT and CDR2 is YNNKEL (reference sequence). The CDR3 has 15 amino acids. V gave up 6 bases and J gave up 4 bases; unmatched junction bases: 4. CDR3 nucleotide sequence: TGTGCCAGCAGAGGGACTAGCGGTCCCACCGGGGAGCTGTTTTTT. This translates into CASRGTSGPTGELFF.

The V call is TRBV7-2, the J call TRBJ2-1; 7 bases are shared with TRBD2. This CDR3 has 19 amino acids. The germline V gene has CDR1 SGHTA and CDR2 FQGNSA. The V gene end was trimmed by 0 bases and the J gene end by 3 bases; junction bases not matched to a gene: 14. The CDR3 DNA is TGTGCCAGCAGCTTAGCGGGGACTACCTGGGGATCTCGCTACAATGAGCAGTTCTTC. Its translation is CASSLAGTTWGSRYNEQFF.

The chain employs TRBV7-3 and TRBJ2-7; 8 positions match TRBD1. V lost 3 bases and J lost 6; bases outside the gene matches: 4. This CDR3 contains 13 residues. Germline V gene data show CDR1 as SGHTA and CDR2 as FQGTGA. The DNA of the CDR3 is TGTGCCAGCAGCTTTCAGGGGGCGAGCGAGCAGTACTTC. Translating gives CASSFQGASEQYF.

As DNA, the CDR3 is TGTGCCAGCAGCTTGTTCATAACAGGCCAAGGTTACGAGCAGTACTTC. Protein: CASSLFITGQGYEQYF. The chain couples TRBV5-4 to TRBJ2-7; D is perhaps TRBD1 (5 bases). The CDR3 loop spans 16 amino acids. Germline V lookup: CDR1 SGHNT, CDR2 YYREEE (reference sequence). The germline V and J ends were trimmed by 1 base and 4 bases, with 18 bases remaining between them. Variable domain in full (rest from reference TRBV5-4 and TRBJ2-7): ETGVTQSPTHLIKTRGQQVTLRCSSQSGHNTVSWYQQALGQGPQFIFQYYREEENGRGNFPPRFSGLQFPNYSSELNVNALELDDSALYLCASSLFITGQGYEQYFGPGTRLTVT.

The chain recombines TRBV9 with TRBJ2-7, with 7 bases matching TRBD1. The CDR3 consists of 13 residues. The V and J ends lost 3 bases and 3 bases, in that order; junction bases with no gene match: 3. The germline V gene has CDR1 SGDLS and CDR2 YYNGEE. This CDR3 reads CASSAGTDYEQYF. CDR3 nucleotides: TGTGCCAGCAGCGCCGGGACAGACTACGAGCAGTACTTC.

The V and J genes are TRBV3-1 (or the pseudogene TRBV3-2) and TRBJ2-5; the D gene is possibly TRBD1 (6 bases). The germline V gene has CDR1 LGHDT and CDR2 YNNKEL (reference sequence). CDR3 length equals 16 residues. The V gene lost 4 bases and the J gene lost 1 base, with 16 bases spanning the gap. Here the CDR3 reads CASSREPGHVQETQYF. In nucleotides, the CDR3 is TGTGCCAGCAGCCGGGAACCGGGACACGTCCAAGAGACCCAGTACTTC.

This clone was counted at least ten times. The sample contains more than one DNA sequence encoding this CDR3. The genes are TRBV3-1 (or the pseudogene TRBV3-2) and TRBJ1-6; the D is unclear. This CDR3 region has 13 residues. Germline V CDR1 and CDR2: LGHDT, YNNKEL (reference sequence). V lost 0 bases to trimming and J lost 9 bases, with 6 bases between them. The CDR3 spells CASSQEGGSPLHF. The CDR3 region has the DNA TGTGCCAGCAGCCAAGAAGGAGGTTCACCCCTCCACTTT.

This chain links TRBV11-2 with TRBJ2-7, with D unresolved. The V end lost 5 bases, the J end lost 3 bases, and 8 bases lay between the germline ends. The CDR3 runs to 12 residues. Germline-derived CDR1 and CDR2 are SGHAT and FQNNGV. In DNA, the CDR3 is TGTGCCAGCAGCCCCTTCCTCTACGAGCAGTACTTC. Protein sequence: CASSPFLYEQYF.

The chain uses TRBV5-8 and TRBJ2-1; TRBD1 matches at 9 bases. The CDR3 has 14 amino acids. Germline V CDR1 and CDR2: SGHTS, YDEGEE. V shed 4 bases and J 9 bases; nucleotides not matched to a gene: 8. CDR3 in DNA: TGTGCCAGCAGCACCGGACAGGGGTGGGGTGAGCAGTTCTTC. Protein sequence: CASSTGQGWGEQFF.

Of note for this clone: At the DNA level, this CDR3 is encoded by other sequences in the same sample as well. This chain connects TRBV27 to TRBJ2-7, with D possibly matching TRBD2 (5 bases). Germline CDR1 is MNHEY and CDR2 is SMNVEV (reference sequence). This CDR3 comprises 15 residues. The V and J ends lost 3 bases and 2 bases respectively, with 14 bases between them. CDR3 in DNA: TGTGCCAGCAGTTTCTCGGCGGGCTTAGCCTACGAGCAGTACTTC. As protein: CASSFSAGLAYEQYF.

The genes are TRBV5-6 and TRBJ2-7; TRBD1 aligns across 10 bases. The CDR3 consists of 14 residues. Trimming cost V 6 bases and J 5 bases; bases outside gene matches: 8. Germline V CDR1 and CDR2: SGHDT, YYEEEE. The chain's CDR3 is CASTGDRGLNEQYF. CDR3 nucleotides: TGTGCCAGCACCGGAGACAGGGGGCTCAACGAGCAGTACTTC.

This clone was counted a few times. In nucleotides, the CDR3 is TGTGCCAGCAGCCTCAGCGGGAGGGCCCTCAATGAGCAGTTCTTC. Translating gives CASSLSGRALNEQFF. The V gene is TRBV7-3, the J gene TRBJ2-1; TRBD2 matches 10 bases. CDR3 length: 15 amino acids. J lost 6 bases, V lost 5 bases, and 7 bases had no gene match. Germline CDR1 SGHTA, CDR2 FQGTGA.